This TCR beta chain is drawn from a study of tumor and adjacent non-tumor tissue in lung cancer. Study results and caveats: Top 100 clones took a larger repertoire share in normal lung.

TCRbeta libraries were built with three rounds of nested PCR, modified from ARM-PCR. One entry per CDR3 protein results from TCRdb running MiXCR on the multiplex PCR reads. The data contain 120,000 or so distinct CDR3 sequences, over 65% of them singletons. Germline V gene sequence: CDR1 DFQATT, CDR2 SNEGSKA (reference sequence). This CDR3 has 15 residues. Trimming shortened V by 2 bases and J by 4 bases, and 14 bases separated the two germline ends. This sample's RNA came from whole unsorted tissue. Between August and November 2014, newly diagnosed, chemotherapy-naive lung cancer patients underwent thoracic surgery in China. On this clonotype: As yet, its antigen is unknown. One base away lies a much larger clone, so this may be a sequencing read error.

The sequencing sample was made of lung tumor tissue. The V call is TRBV20-1, the J call TRBJ2-2; D is perhaps TRBD1 (6 bases). The TCR comes from a man aged 25 to 45 with non-small cell lung cancer. CDR3 sequence: CSARSETGFTGELFF. The CDR3 nucleotides read TGCAGTGCTAGATCCGAGACAGGATTCACCGGGGAGCTGTTTTTT.